This T cell receptor beta chain was observed in a study of OX40 agonist ivuxolimab in advanced cancers. Profiled with immunoSEQ multiplex PCR; TCRdb holds only in-frame clones, not every one. The sample includes tens of thousands of clones, roughly 88% of them seen just once. CDR3 size: 12 residues. Trimming removed 8 bases at V and 7 bases at J, with 12 bases between. Looked up from germline, CDR1 is SNHLY and CDR2 is FYNNEI. A remark on this clone: Its antigen is still unknown.

Regarding the study as a whole: Expansion of clones was among the lowest in partial responders at 0.1-3.0 mg/kg. At 0.1 to 3.0 mg/kg and by week 6, CD4+ and CD8+ T cells in the blood had expanded clonally. Fewer expanded clones were found on average in CD4+ than in CD8+ T cells.

The sample here was CD4+ or CD8+ T cells sorted from blood, taken in a trial of the OX40 agonist ivuxolimab. This TCR was sampled from an adult with an advanced solid tumor such as melanoma, head and neck, liver or kidney cancer. The chain carries TRBV2 and TRBJ2-4; no clear D gene. Here the CDR3 reads CASRLKVNIQYF. CDR3 nucleotides: TGTGCCAGCCGCCTCAAAGTGAACATTCAGTACTTC.